What follows is one TCR beta chain and its context. Its specificity is unknown. The CDR3 extends over 16 amino acids. The junction had 3 bases not matched to a gene; V was cut back by 1 base and J by 2 bases. CDR1 and CDR2 (germline): SGHRS, YFSETQ. PCR employed 60 Vbeta and 13 Jbeta primers. TCRdb's copy holds only in-frame clones and misses some; the assay was immunoSEQ multiplex PCR. This table holds approximately 90,000 clones, roughly 77% found once. This sample stems from a study of cytomegalovirus exposure and HLA in healthy donors. Points from the study as a whole: Highest at DRB1 and lowest at HLA-C, TCR association rates differed among HLA loci in a later analysis. At a 0.05 false discovery rate, a later analysis found some 17,000 TCR beta sequences to be associated with HLA alleles. As confirmed in vitro, three CMV-associated chains were specific for CMV antigens.

The sequence derives from a man aged 35-49 years in good health and CMV-seronegative. Sequencing was performed on PBMCs. This chain uses TRBV5-1 with TRBJ2-5, with 12 positions matching TRBD2. CDR3 DNA: TGCGCCAGCAGCTTGCGGACTAGCGGGAATCAAGAGACCCAGTACTTC. Its translation is CASSLRTSGNQETQYF.